This T cell receptor (beta chain) was observed in a study of cytomegalovirus exposure and HLA in healthy donors. As for the study in general: Among the approximately 400 donors who were genotyped, 70% to 90% fell in the genetic ancestry cluster that is associated with self-reported Caucasian donors.

It was with 60 Vbeta and 13 Jbeta primers that the PCR ran. Clones were sequenced by immunoSEQ multiplex PCR, and TCRdb holds only the in-frame ones, with some missing. Among 110,000 to 150,000 clones listed, 74% were seen once. Germline-derived CDR1 and CDR2 are SGHTS and YDEGEE. Trimming shortened V by 4 bases and J by 5 bases, and 9 bases separated the two germline ends. The CDR3 covers 12 residues. The source is a man in his late teens or twenties in good health and CMV-seropositive. Sequenced material: PBMCs. V and J are TRBV5-8 and TRBJ1-1; D call uncertain. The CDR3 region is CASSLLGTEAFF. In nucleotides, the CDR3 is TGTGCCAGCAGCCTCCTCGGGACTGAAGCTTTCTTT.